This record looks at one T cell receptor (beta chain) sequence and its context. Its antigen remains unknown. Germline V gives CDR1 GTSNPN, CDR2 SVGIG (reference sequence). CDR3 length: 13 residues. V was cut by 0 bases and J by 4 bases, with 9 bases left in between. Patients yielded 1 to 8 samples each, pretreatment and on-treatment. The record originates from a study of PD-L1 blockade in urothelial cancer. Study-level information: The median T cell count in blood samples was 141,255. Study results and caveats: TCR clonality was measured in pretreatment peripheral blood. Clonality below the median predicted better survival.

Libraries were prepared by immunoSEQ multiplex PCR; TCRdb keeps only in-frame clonotypes and omits some of them. The table records about 38,000 clones, 90% of them present only once. The receptor's source is a man aged 70-80 years with urothelial cancer. The V and J genes are TRBV30 and TRBJ2-5; maybe TRBD2 (5 bases). The sample was PBMCs, taken around atezolizumab (anti-PD-L1) treatment. The CDR3 region is CAWSVIAGETQYF. CDR3 nucleotide sequence: TGTGCCTGGAGTGTAATTGCGGGAGAGACCCAGTACTTC. Full variable domain (rest looked up from reference TRBV30 and TRBJ2-5): SQTIHQWPATLVQPVGSPLSLECTVEGTSNPNLYWYRQAAGRGLQLLFYSVGIGQISSEVPQNLSASRPQDRQFILSSKKLLLSDSGFYLCAWSVIAGETQYFGPGTRLLVL.